This T cell receptor (beta chain) derives from a study of T cell responses to AZD1222 COVID-19 vaccine. Whole-study results and caveats: It was only a handful of AZD1222 recipients who were seropositive at baseline. There were mostly white British donors and more females than males, and clonal diversity was possibly underestimated. The span of vaccine-associated CD4 TCRs extended across spike, with dominance at 160-218 and 743-854. Nearly half of unique spike-specific TCRs reportedly avoided B.1.351 and B.1.1.7 mutated regions.

V gave up 0 bases and J gave up 9 bases, with 8 bases separating them. The CDR3 is 14 residues long. Germline CDR1 and CDR2: KGHDR and SFDVKD. Data came from immunoSEQ multiplex PCR; TCRdb stores just in-frame clones and leaves some out. Of roughly 200,000 clones listed, 85% to 90% were seen once; the top ten hold roughly 7.7%. With respect to this clone: Its antigen is undetermined.

The receptor was derived from an adult in good health. The sample consisted of peripheral blood, taken on day 0 of AZD1222 vaccination. The rearrangement uses TRBV24-1 and TRBJ1-6; unclear D gene. The CDR3 DNA follows: TGTGCCACCAGTGATTTGCGGAATAGTTCACCCCTCCACTTT. This translates into CATSDLRNSSPLHF.